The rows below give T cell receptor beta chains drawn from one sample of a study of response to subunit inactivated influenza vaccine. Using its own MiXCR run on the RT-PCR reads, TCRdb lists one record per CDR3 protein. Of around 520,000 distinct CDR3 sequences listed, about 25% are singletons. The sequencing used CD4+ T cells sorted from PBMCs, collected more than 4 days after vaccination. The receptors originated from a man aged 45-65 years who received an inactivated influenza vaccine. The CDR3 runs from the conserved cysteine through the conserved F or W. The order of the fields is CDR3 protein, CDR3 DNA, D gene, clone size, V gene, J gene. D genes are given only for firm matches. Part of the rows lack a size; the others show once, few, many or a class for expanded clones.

CDR3 protein: CASSPGGPYEQYF
CDR3 DNA: TGTGCCAGCAGTCCCGGAGGGCCCTACGAGCAGTACTTC
D gene: .
clone size: many
V gene: TRBV18
J gene: TRBJ2-7

CDR3 protein: CASSPKQGFSGANVLTF
CDR3 DNA: TGCGCCAGCAGCCCAAAACAGGGCTTCTCTGGGGCCAACGTCCTGACTTTC
D gene: .
clone size: once
V gene: TRBV5-1
J gene: TRBJ2-6

CDR3 protein: CASSLFSNTEAFF
CDR3 DNA: TGTGCCAGCAGCTTATTTTCGAACACTGAAGCTTTCTTT
D gene: .
clone size: few
V gene: TRBV7-2
J gene: TRBJ1-1

CDR3 protein: CSVDLAGDGYNEQFF
CDR3 DNA: TGCAGCGTTGATCTAGCGGGAGATGGCTACAATGAGCAGTTCTTC
D gene: TRBD2
clone size: .
V gene: TRBV29-1
J gene: TRBJ2-1

CDR3 protein: CASSPYTRQETQYF
CDR3 DNA: TGTGCCAGCAGCCCGTACACTAGACAAGAGACCCAGTACTTC
D gene: .
clone size: .
V gene: TRBV5-6
J gene: TRBJ2-5

CDR3 protein: CASSLAASSGASADTQYF
CDR3 DNA: TGCGCCAGCAGCTTGGCCGCGTCTAGCGGGGCCTCGGCAGATACGCAGTATTTT
D gene: TRBD2
clone size: .
V gene: TRBV5-1
J gene: TRBJ2-3

CDR3 protein: CASRVTTGLAGADTQYF
CDR3 DNA: TGCGCCAGCAGGGTTACGACGGGACTAGCGGGGGCAGATACGCAGTATTTT
D gene: TRBD2
clone size: few
V gene: TRBV5-1
J gene: TRBJ2-3

CDR3 protein: CASRLNSGEQYF
CDR3 DNA: TGTGCCAGCAGGTTGAACAGTGGCGAGCAGTACTTC
D gene: .
clone size: few
V gene: TRBV28
J gene: TRBJ2-7

CDR3 protein: CASSFLPRDEQFF
CDR3 DNA: TGTGCCAGCAGTTTTCTACCTAGGGATGAGCAGTTCTTC
D gene: .
clone size: .
V gene: TRBV27
J gene: TRBJ2-1

CDR3 protein: CASSYSGSVGVQFF
CDR3 DNA: TGTGCCAGCAGTTACAGCGGGTCTGTAGGCGTGCAGTTCTTC
D gene: .
clone size: .
V gene: TRBV6-2/TRBV6-3
J gene: TRBJ2-1

CDR3 protein: CSARDSGGSEQFF
CDR3 DNA: TGCAGTGCTAGAGATAGCGGGGGGAGTGAGCAGTTCTTC
D gene: TRBD2
clone size: .
V gene: TRBV20-1
J gene: TRBJ2-1

CDR3 protein: CASSVALNYEQYF
CDR3 DNA: TGTGCCAGCAGCGTGGCATTGAATTACGAGCAGTACTTC
D gene: .
clone size: .
V gene: TRBV7-2
J gene: TRBJ2-7

CDR3 protein: CASSETSGRQYF
CDR3 DNA: TGTGCCAGCAGTGAGACTAGCGGGAGGCAGTATTTT
D gene: TRBD2
clone size: many
V gene: TRBV12-3/TRBV12-4
J gene: TRBJ2-3

CDR3 protein: CSARAVGGANVLTF
CDR3 DNA: TGCAGTGCCCGGGCCGTAGGGGGGGCCAACGTCCTGACTTTC
D gene: .
clone size: few
V gene: TRBV20-1
J gene: TRBJ2-6

CDR3 protein: CASREPGSNYGYTF
CDR3 DNA: TGTGCCAGCCGGGAGCCAGGATCTAACTATGGCTACACCTTC
D gene: .
clone size: .
V gene: TRBV6-1
J gene: TRBJ1-2

CDR3 protein: CASRLTGGEGYTF
CDR3 DNA: TGTGCCAGCAGATTAACAGGGGGCGAAGGCTACACCTTC
D gene: TRBD1
clone size: few
V gene: TRBV7-9
J gene: TRBJ1-2

CDR3 protein: CASSRGTGVTYEQYF
CDR3 DNA: TGTGCCAGCAGTCGAGGGACAGGGGTAACCTACGAGCAGTACTTC
D gene: TRBD1
clone size: .
V gene: TRBV12-3/TRBV12-4
J gene: TRBJ2-7

CDR3 protein: CSAYYRATDTQYF
CDR3 DNA: TGCAGTGCTTACTACAGGGCCACAGATACGCAGTATTTT
D gene: .
clone size: .
V gene: TRBV20-1
J gene: TRBJ2-3

CDR3 protein: CASSLFLAEITDTQYF
CDR3 DNA: TGTGCCAGCAGCTTATTTCTAGCGGAGATCACAGATACGCAGTATTTT
D gene: TRBD2
clone size: .
V gene: TRBV7-2
J gene: TRBJ2-3

CDR3 protein: CSARDPLGTGGNQPQHF
CDR3 DNA: TGCAGTGCTAGAGACCCACTCGGGACAGGTGGGAATCAGCCCCAGCATTTT
D gene: TRBD1
clone size: .
V gene: TRBV20-1
J gene: TRBJ1-5

CDR3 protein: CASRAGLVNTGELFF
CDR3 DNA: TGCGCCAGCAGGGCTGGACTAGTGAACACCGGGGAGCTGTTTTTT
D gene: TRBD2
clone size: .
V gene: TRBV10-2
J gene: TRBJ2-2

CDR3 protein: CASSWGGGALKETQYF
CDR3 DNA: TGTGCCAGCAGCTGGGGGGGTGGGGCCTTGAAAGAGACCCAGTACTTC
D gene: TRBD2
clone size: few
V gene: TRBV7-2
J gene: TRBJ2-5

CDR3 protein: CASSRFGPYSGNTVYF
CDR3 DNA: TGTGCCAGCAGCCGCTTTGGGCCCTACTCTGGAAACACCGTATATTTT
D gene: .
clone size: few
V gene: TRBV5-6
J gene: TRBJ1-3

CDR3 protein: CSSGGMGASSTDTQYF
CDR3 DNA: TGCAGCTCTGGGGGAATGGGGGCGTCTAGCACAGATACGCAGTATTTT
D gene: .
clone size: .
V gene: TRBV29-1
J gene: TRBJ2-3

CDR3 protein: CASSISGTSRNEQFF
CDR3 DNA: TGTGCCAGTAGTATATCTGGGACTAGCAGGAATGAGCAGTTCTTC
D gene: TRBD2
clone size: .
V gene: TRBV19
J gene: TRBJ2-1

CDR3 protein: CASSVAGAPTYEQYF
CDR3 DNA: TGTGCCAGCAGCGTAGCAGGGGCGCCCACCTACGAGCAGTACTTC
D gene: .
clone size: few
V gene: TRBV9
J gene: TRBJ2-7